A single sample gave rise to the 9 T cell receptor beta chains below, sequenced in a study of blood T cells in healthy people across ages. A second about 6 to 11 cycle PCR used barcoded and J-beta primers. TCRdb independently ran MiXCR on the 5' RACE reads; one entry per CDR3 protein. The data contain 1.5 million to 2 million distinct CDR3 sequences, 28% of them singletons. The sequencing sample was made of blood. The receptors shown here come from a woman aged 25 to 39 in good health.

The chain carries TRBV5-1 and TRBJ1-6; 12 bases line up with TRBD1. Germline lookup yields CDR1 SGHRS and CDR2 YFSETQ. The CDR3 extends over 17 amino acids. Trimming removed 5 bases from V and 2 bases from J; junction bases left unmatched: 5. The CDR3 loop reads CASSFGTGGPYNSPLHF. The CDR3 DNA is TGCGCCAGCAGTTTCGGGACAGGGGGCCCCTATAATTCACCCCTCCACTTT.

V gene TRBV7-6 combines with J gene TRBJ2-7; D gene uncertain. The CDR3 is 14 amino acids. The V end was cut by 2 bases, the J end by 4 bases, with 12 bases between. CDR1 and CDR2 from the germline V gene are SGHVS and FNYEAQ. CDR3 amino acids: CASSLRLPPYEQYF. The CDR3, as DNA: TGTGCCAGCAGCTTAAGACTCCCTCCGTACGAGCAGTACTTC.

The V gene is TRBV28, the J gene TRBJ2-3; 13 nucleotides line up with TRBD2. The V gene's germline CDR1 is MDHEN and CDR2 SYDVKM. This CDR3 region has 18 residues. Germline trimming cut 1 base from V and 5 bases from J; bases unmatched to any gene: 9. For the CDR3, the DNA is TGTGCCAGCAGTTTATTCCGGAGACTAGCGGGGGGTAAAGATACGCAGTATTTT. Its translation is CASSLFRRLAGGKDTQYF.

Regarding this clonotype: A single base separates this from a much larger clone, so it may be a read error. The chain joins TRBV10-2 to TRBJ2-7; D gene ambiguous. There are 15 residues in the CDR3. In germline, CDR1 is WSHSY, CDR2 SAAADI. The CDR3 nucleotides read TGCGCCAGCGGTGAGTCACCTAGTGTTCGCTACGAGCAGTACTTC. Translating it yields CASGESPSVRYEQYF.

V usage is TRBV29-1 and J usage is TRBJ1-6; D not resolved. The germline gives CDR1 SQVTM, CDR2 ANQGSEA. The CDR3 totals 9 residues. With 5 bases removed from V and 10 bases from J, the gap between germline ends came to 3 bases. CDR3 loop: CSVSSPLHF. DNA for the CDR3: TGCAGCGTTTCGTCACCCCTCCACTTT.

This clonotype has more than one count but fewer than ten. The chain joins TRBV24-1 to TRBJ1-2; D is unresolved. V was shortened by 0 bases and J by 1 base, with 5 bases between the two germline ends. The germline gives CDR1 KGHDR, CDR2 SFDVKD. The CDR3 contains 14 residues. The CDR3 nucleotides are TGTGCCACCAGTGATTTGTACAGTAACTATGGCTACACCTTC. Protein sequence: CATSDLYSNYGYTF.

The chain recombines TRBV29-1 with TRBJ2-7, with D perhaps matching TRBD1 or TRBD2 (5 bases each). This CDR3 contains 13 residues. Germline lookup yields CDR1 SQVTM and CDR2 ANQGSEA. V lost 5 bases to trimming and J lost 5 bases, with 16 bases between them. The CDR3 loop reads CSVWDGRSDEQYF. The CDR3 DNA reads TGCAGCGTTTGGGACGGTCGATCTGACGAGCAGTACTTC.

This clonotype was observed at least ten times. V and J are TRBV7-2 and TRBJ2-7; 9 bases map to TRBD2. Germline trimming cut 1 base from V and 0 bases from J; bases unmatched to any gene: 4. The CDR3 is 16 residues long. In germline, CDR1 is SGHTA, CDR2 FQGNSA. The CDR3 bases are TGTGCCAGCAGCTTAGGGGGCGGGAGGGCCTCCTACGAGCAGTACTTC. Translating gives CASSLGGGRASYEQYF.

This clonotype was counted between two and nine times. The chain joins TRBV20-1 to TRBJ2-7, with 9 bases that match TRBD2. The germline gives CDR1 DFQATT, CDR2 SNEGSKA (reference sequence). Germline trimming cut 5 bases from V and 3 bases from J; bases unmatched to any gene: 8. The CDR3 length is 14 residues. The CDR3 spells CSAETGTSSYEQYF. The CDR3 DNA reads TGCAGTGCTGAGACAGGGACTAGCAGCTACGAGCAGTACTTC.